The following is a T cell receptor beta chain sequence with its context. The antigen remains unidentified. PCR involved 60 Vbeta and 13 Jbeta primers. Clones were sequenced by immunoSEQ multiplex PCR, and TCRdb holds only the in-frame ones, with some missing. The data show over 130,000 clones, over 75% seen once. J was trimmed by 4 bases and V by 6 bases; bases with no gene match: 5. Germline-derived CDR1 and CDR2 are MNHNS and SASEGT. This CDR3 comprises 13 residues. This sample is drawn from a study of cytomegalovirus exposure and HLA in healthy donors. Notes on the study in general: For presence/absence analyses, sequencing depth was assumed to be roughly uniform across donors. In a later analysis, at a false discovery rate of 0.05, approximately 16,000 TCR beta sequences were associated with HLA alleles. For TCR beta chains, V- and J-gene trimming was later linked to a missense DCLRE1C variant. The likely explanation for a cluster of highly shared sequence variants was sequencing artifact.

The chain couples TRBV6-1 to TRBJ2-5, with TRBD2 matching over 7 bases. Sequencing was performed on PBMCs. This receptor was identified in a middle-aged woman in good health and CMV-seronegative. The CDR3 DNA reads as TGTGCCAGCAGGACTAGCACCCTAGAGACCCAGTACTTC. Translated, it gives CASRTSTLETQYF.